Listed here are 2 T cell receptor beta chains from one sample, sequenced in a study of T cells after yellow fever vaccination. MiXCR, run by TCRdb on the 5' RACE reads, gives a single entry per CDR3 protein. The sample carries 170,000 or so distinct CDR3 sequences, roughly 6.4% recorded once. The source was CD4+ T cells sorted from PBMCs, collected on the day of the first yellow fever vaccination. These receptors were obtained from a man between 18 and 35 years old who received the YFV17D yellow fever vaccine.

In its sample, this clonotype was seen many times. The chain is built from TRBV20-1 and TRBJ2-3, with 9 bases lining up with TRBD2. The length of the CDR3 is 15 residues. With V trimmed by 1 base and J by 6 bases, 8 bases remained unmatched. The V gene's germline CDR1 is DFQATT and CDR2 SNEGSKA (reference sequence). The CDR3 DNA reads TGCAGTGCTAGAGGGAGCGGGGGGCCCTCGGATACGCAGTATTTT. This codes for CSARGSGGPSDTQYF.

This clonotype showed up many times. The rearrangement joins TRBV28 to TRBJ1-1; D gene ambiguous. V was pared by 7 bases and J by 0 bases, with 12 bases between. Germline values: CDR1 MDHEN, CDR2 SYDVKM. The CDR3 totals 14 residues. CDR3 sequence: CASTFRRMNTEAFF. The CDR3 DNA sequence: TGTGCCAGCACCTTCCGTAGGATGAACACTGAAGCTTTCTTT.